This TCR beta chain was documented in a study of radiotherapy plus CTLA-4 blockade in lung cancer (dated by TCRdb to 2016 to 2019). Concerning the study at large: Among enrolled patients, about 19% had an objective response and about 30% reached disease control. Overall results and qualifications from the work: The strongest predictors of response were reported to be early dynamic shifts in blood T cell clones along with a rise in serum interferon-beta following radiation. After treatment with radiotherapy and ipilimumab, TCR clones that originated in tumors expanded in peripheral blood.

Library preparation used the immunoSEQ multiplex PCR assay. Sourced from immuneACCESS, this table was stored by TCRdb with only in-frame sequences that have V and J called. A share of the clones is absent; for the studies checked, an unresolved V gene accounts for under half, and the remainder has no known explanation. The sample table records about 45,000 clones; around 63% of these occur just once. The ten largest clones add up to about a fifth of the sample. CDR1 and CDR2 are drawn from the germline V gene (reference sequence): GTSNPN, SVGIG. The V and J ends are trimmed by 3 bases and 5 bases, leaving 25 bases between them. The CDR3 numbers 17 residues from cysteine through phenylalanine. CDR3 DNA only is kept here, 51 bases in frame from base 1. In regard to this clone: What this receptor recognizes is not known. Base quality data are lacking; no much larger clone is found one base away.

Focal radiation therapy combined with CTLA-4 blockade (ipilimumab) was tested in patients with chemo-refractory metastatic non-small-cell lung cancer. The sequence is built from TRBV30 and TRBJ1-1; the D gene cannot be resolved reliably. The starting material was peripheral blood, obtained from a patient treated with radiotherapy plus ipilimumab. The source is a human donor with non-small cell lung cancer who had a partial response to radiotherapy plus ipilimumab. The CDR3 has the sequence CAWRLDEKSVGRTEAFF. The nucleotides read TGTGCCTGGAGGCTGGATGAAAAAAGCGTAGGTCGGACTGAAGCTTTCTTT.